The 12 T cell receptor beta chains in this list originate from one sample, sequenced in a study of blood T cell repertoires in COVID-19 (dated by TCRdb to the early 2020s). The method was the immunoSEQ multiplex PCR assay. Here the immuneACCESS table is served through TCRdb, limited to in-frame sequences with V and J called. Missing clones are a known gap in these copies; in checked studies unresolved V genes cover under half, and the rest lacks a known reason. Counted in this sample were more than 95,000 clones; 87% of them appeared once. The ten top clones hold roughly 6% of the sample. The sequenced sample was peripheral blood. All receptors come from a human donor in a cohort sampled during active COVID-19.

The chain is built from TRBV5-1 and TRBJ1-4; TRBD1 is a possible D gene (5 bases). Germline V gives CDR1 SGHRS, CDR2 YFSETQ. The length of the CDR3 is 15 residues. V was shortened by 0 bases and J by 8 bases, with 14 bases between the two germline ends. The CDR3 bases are TGCGCCAGCAGCTTGGCTCTGGGGCTGCAGGAAAAACTGTTTTTT. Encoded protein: CASSLALGLQEKLFF.

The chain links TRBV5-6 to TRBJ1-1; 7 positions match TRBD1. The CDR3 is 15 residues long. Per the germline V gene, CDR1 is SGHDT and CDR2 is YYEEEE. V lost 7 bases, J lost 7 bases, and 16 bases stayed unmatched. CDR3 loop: CASDYSVSGTDEAFF. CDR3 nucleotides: TGTGCCAGCGACTACTCAGTATCCGGGACAGATGAAGCTTTCTTT.

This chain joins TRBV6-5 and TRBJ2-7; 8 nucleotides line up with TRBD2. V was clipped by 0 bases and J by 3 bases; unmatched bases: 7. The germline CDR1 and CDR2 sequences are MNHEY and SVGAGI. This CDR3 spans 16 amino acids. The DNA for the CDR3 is TGTGCCAGCAGTTACTCGGGTGCTAGCGGGTACTACGAGCAGTACTTC. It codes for CASSYSGASGYYEQYF.

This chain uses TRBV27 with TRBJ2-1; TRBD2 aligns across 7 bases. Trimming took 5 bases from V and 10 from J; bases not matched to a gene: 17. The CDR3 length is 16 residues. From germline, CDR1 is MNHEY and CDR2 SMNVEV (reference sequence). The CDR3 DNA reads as TGTGCCAGCAGTCTACACATGACTAGCTTGGGCCCCGAGCAGTTCTTC. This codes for CASSLHMTSLGPEQFF.

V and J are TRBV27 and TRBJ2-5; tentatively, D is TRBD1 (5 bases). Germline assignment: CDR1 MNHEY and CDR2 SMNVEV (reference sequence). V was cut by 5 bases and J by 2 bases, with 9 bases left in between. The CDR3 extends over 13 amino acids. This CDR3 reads CASSVHRQETQYF. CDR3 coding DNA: TGTGCCAGCAGTGTGCACAGGCAAGAGACCCAGTACTTC.

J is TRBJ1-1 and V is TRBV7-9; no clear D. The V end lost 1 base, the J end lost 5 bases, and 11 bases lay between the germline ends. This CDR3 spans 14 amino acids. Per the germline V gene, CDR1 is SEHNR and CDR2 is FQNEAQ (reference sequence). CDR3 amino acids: CASSLGAGGTEAFF. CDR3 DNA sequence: TGTGCCAGCAGCTTAGGGGCAGGAGGAACTGAAGCTTTCTTT.

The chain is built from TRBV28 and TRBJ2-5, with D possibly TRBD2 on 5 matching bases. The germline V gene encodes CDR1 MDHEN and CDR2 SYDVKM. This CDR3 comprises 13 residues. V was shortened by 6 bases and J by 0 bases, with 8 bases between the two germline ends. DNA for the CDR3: TGTGCCAGCAGCTTAGCGTACCAAGAGACCCAGTACTTC. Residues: CASSLAYQETQYF.

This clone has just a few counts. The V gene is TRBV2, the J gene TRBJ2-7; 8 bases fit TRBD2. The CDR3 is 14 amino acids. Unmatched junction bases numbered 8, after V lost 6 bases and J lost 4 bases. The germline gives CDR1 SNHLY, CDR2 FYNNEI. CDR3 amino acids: CASSPRQRGYEQYF. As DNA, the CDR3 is TGTGCCAGCAGCCCACGTCAGCGGGGGTACGAGCAGTACTTC.

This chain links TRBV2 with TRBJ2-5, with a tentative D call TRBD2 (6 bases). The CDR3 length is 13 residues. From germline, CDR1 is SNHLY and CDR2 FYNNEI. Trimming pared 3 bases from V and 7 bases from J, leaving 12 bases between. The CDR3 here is CASSEAEGGTQYF. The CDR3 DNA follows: TGTGCCAGCAGTGAGGCGGAGGGAGGGACCCAGTACTTC.

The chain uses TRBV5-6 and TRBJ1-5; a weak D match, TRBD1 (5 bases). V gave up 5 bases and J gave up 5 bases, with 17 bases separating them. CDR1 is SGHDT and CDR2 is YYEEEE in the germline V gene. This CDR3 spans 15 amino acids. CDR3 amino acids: CASSSLGGGDQPQHF. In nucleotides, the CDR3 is TGTGCCAGCAGTTCGCTCGGGGGAGGAGATCAGCCCCAGCATTTT.

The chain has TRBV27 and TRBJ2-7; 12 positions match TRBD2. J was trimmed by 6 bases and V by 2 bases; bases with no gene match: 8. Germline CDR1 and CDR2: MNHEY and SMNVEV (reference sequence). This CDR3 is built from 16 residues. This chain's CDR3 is CASSLRLAGDIIEQYF. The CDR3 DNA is TGTGCCAGCAGTTTACGACTAGCGGGGGACATTATCGAGCAGTACTTC.

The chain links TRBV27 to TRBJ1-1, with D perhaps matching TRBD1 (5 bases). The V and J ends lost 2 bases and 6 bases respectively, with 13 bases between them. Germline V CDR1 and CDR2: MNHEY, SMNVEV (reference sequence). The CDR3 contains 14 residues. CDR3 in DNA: TGTGCCAGCAGTTTAGGTTCGTGGGGGGCTGAAGCTTTCTTT. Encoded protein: CASSLGSWGAEAFF.